This section outlines one T cell receptor (beta chain) sequence together with its context. The antigen is unknown. Other DNA sequences in the sample encode the same CDR3. The data were taken from a study of cytomegalovirus exposure and HLA in healthy donors. Findings and caveats of the study: Analyses of presence/absence relied on an assumption of roughly uniform sequencing depth across donors.

Primers: 60 Vbeta forward and 13 Jbeta reverse. Here immunoSEQ multiplex PCR was the method, and the copy in TCRdb shows in-frame clones only, minus some. The data hold approximately 190,000 clones, with roughly 80% observed a single time. The CDR3 is 14 amino acids. Germline CDR1 is MNHEY and CDR2 is SMNVEV (reference sequence). V was clipped by 4 bases and J by 5 bases, with 14 bases between them. The source of this sequence is a woman between 18 and 29 years old in good health and CMV-seronegative. The V gene is TRBV27, the J gene TRBJ1-2; D might be TRBD1 (6 bases). The source material was PBMCs. The CDR3 here is CASSSADRYYGYTF. CDR3 nucleotides: TGTGCCAGCAGTTCCGCCGACAGGTATTATGGCTACACCTTC.